The text below deals with one T cell receptor beta chain. What it binds is unknown. This entry comes from a study of naive and memory T cell subsets. Study outcomes and limitations: No ground truth validated the naive and memory repertoire findings. Naive repertoires, especially CD8, held a few larger clonotypes, possibly memory cells re-expressing CD45RA.

An equimolar mix of two oligonucleotides served as the beta constant-region primer for TRBC1 and TRBC2. Four rounds of PCR amplified the ligated cDNA using nested alpha and beta constant-region primers plus SP2. TCRdb re-called the UMI-ligation and nested PCR reads through MiXCR, storing one row per CDR3 protein. The table shows 120,000 to 150,000 distinct CDR3 sequences, with roughly 22% occurring only once. The sample taken for sequencing was naive CD4+ T cells from blood. This TCR derives from a human donor in good health.

As DNA, the CDR3 is TGTGCCAGCAGTTCCCCCTATGGGGGCTACACCTTC. Its translation: CASSSPYGGYTF. V is TRBV12-3 or TRBV12-4 and J is TRBJ1-2; D gene unclear. Trimming removed 4 bases from V and 8 bases from J, with 11 bases in between. This CDR3 comprises 12 residues.